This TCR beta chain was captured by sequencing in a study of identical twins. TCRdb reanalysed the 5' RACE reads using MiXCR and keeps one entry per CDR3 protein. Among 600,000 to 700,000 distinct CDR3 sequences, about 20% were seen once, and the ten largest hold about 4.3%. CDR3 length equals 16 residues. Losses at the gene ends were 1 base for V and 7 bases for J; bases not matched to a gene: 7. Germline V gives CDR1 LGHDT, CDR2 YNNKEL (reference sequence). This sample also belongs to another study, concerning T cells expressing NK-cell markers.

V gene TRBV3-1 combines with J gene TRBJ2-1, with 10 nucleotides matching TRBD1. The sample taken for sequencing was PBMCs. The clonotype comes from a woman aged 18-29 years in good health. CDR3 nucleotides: TGTGCCAGCAGCCAAGCCCCGGGACAGGGGAGGAATGAGCAGTTCTTC. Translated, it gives CASSQAPGQGRNEQFF.